The clone carrying this T cell receptor beta chain was seen just once. Assay: immunoSEQ multiplex PCR; the TCRdb copy retains only in-frame clones and omits some. The table has tens of thousands of clones, 75% to 90% seen once. This entry is derived from a study of OX40 agonist ivuxolimab in advanced cancers. The CDR3 is 15 residues long. The J segment lost 5 bases and the V segment lost 5 bases, leaving 6 bases of the junction unmatched. CDR1 is MNHEY, CDR2 SMNVEV, per germline (reference sequence). The starting material was CD4+ or CD8+ T cells sorted from blood, obtained in a trial of the OX40 agonist ivuxolimab. This receptor was taken from an adult with an advanced solid tumor such as melanoma, head and neck, liver or kidney cancer. This rearrangement joins TRBV27 to TRBJ2-2; 9 bases agree with TRBD1. In DNA form, the CDR3 reads TGTGCCAGCAGTCCCGGGACAGGGTTTACCGGGGAGCTGTTTTTT. It specifies CASSPGTGFTGELFF.